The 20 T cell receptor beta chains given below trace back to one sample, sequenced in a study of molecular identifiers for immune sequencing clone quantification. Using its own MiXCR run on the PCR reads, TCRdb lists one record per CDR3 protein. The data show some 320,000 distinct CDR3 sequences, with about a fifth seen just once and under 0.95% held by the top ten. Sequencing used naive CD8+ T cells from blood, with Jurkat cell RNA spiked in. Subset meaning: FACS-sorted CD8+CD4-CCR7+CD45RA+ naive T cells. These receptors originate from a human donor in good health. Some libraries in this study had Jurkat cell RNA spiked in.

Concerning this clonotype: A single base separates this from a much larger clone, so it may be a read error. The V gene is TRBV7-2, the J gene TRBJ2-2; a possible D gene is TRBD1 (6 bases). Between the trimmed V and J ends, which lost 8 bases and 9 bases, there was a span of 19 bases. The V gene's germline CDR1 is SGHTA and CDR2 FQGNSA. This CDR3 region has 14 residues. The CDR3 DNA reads TGTGCCAGCCCCTGGGGGCCGGGGACCCGGGAGCTGTTTTTT. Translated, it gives CASPWGPGTRELFF.

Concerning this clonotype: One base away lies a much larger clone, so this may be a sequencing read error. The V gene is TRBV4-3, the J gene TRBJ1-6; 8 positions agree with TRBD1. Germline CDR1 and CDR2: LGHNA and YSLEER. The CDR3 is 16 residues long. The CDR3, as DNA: TGCGCCAGCGGCCAAGATCGGGGACAGGCTAATTCACCCCTCCACTTT. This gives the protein CASGQDRGQANSPLHF.

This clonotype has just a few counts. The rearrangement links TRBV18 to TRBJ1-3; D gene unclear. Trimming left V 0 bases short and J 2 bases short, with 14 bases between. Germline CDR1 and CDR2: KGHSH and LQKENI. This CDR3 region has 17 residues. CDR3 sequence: CASSPPFGRSTGNTIYF. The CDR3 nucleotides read TGTGCCAGCTCACCACCGTTTGGCAGAAGTACTGGAAACACCATATATTTT. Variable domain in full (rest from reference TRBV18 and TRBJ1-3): NAGVMQNPRHLVRRRGQEARLRCSPMKGHSHVYWYRQLPEEGLKFMVYLQKENIIDESGMPKERFSAEFPKEGPSILRIQQVVRGDSAAYFCASSPPFGRSTGNTIYFGEGSWLTVV.

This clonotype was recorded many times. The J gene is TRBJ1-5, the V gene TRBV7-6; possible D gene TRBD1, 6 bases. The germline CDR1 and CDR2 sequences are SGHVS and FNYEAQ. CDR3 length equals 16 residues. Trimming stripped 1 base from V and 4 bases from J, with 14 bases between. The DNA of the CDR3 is TGTGCCAGCAGCTTAGAGACAGGAAGGTTTAATCAGCCCCAGCATTTT. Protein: CASSLETGRFNQPQHF. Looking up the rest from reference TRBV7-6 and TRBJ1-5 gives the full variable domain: GAGVSQSPRYKVTKRGQDVALRCDPISGHVSLYWYRQALGQGPEFLTYFNYEAQQDKSGLPNDRFSAERPEGSISTLTIQRTEQRDSAMYRCASSLETGRFNQPQHFGDGTRLSIL.

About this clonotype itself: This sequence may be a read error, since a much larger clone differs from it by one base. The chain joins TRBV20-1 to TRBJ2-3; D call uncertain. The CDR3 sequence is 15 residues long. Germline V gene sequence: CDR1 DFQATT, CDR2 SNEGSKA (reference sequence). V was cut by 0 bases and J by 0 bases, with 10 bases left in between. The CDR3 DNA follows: TGCAGTGCTAGAGATGCTGCGTACAGCACAGATACGCAGTATTTT. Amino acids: CSARDAAYSTDTQYF.

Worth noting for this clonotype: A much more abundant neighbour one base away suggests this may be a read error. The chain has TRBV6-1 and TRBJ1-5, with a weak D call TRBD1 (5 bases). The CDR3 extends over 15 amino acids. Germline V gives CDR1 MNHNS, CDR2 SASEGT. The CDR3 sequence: CASSEWEGLGQSQHF. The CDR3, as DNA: TGTGCCAGCAGTGAGTGGGAGGGGCTCGGTCAGTCCCAGCATTTT.

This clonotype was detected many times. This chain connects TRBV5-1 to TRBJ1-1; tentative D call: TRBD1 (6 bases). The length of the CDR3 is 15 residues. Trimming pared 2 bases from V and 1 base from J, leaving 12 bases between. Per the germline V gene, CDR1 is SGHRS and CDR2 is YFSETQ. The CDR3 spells CASSLQRQENTEAFF. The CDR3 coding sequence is TGCGCCAGCAGCTTACAACGACAGGAGAACACTGAAGCTTTCTTT.

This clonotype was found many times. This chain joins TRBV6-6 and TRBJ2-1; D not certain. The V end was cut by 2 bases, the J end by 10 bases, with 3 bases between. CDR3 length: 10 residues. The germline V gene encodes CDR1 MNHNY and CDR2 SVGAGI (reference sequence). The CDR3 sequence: CASSYPEQFF. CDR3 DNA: TGTGCCAGCAGTTACCCCGAGCAGTTCTTC.

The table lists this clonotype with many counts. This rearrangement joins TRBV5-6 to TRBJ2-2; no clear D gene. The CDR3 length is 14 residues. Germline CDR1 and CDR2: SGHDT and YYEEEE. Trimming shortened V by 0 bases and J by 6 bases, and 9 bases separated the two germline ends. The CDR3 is CASSLAYGAGELFF. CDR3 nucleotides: TGTGCCAGCAGCTTGGCGTATGGAGCCGGGGAGCTGTTTTTT.

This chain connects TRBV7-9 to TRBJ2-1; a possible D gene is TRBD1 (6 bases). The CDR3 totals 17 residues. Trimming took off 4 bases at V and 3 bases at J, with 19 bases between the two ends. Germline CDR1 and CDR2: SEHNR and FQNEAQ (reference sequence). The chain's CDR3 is CASSSQISGQNYNEQFF. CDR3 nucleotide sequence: TGTGCCAGCAGCTCCCAGATCTCGGGACAAAACTACAATGAGCAGTTCTTC.

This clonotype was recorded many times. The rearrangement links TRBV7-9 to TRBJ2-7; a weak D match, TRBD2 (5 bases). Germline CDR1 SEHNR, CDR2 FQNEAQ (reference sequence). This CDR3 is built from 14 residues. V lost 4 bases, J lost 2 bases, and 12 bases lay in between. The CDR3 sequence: CASSSRGRTYEQYF. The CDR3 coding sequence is TGTGCCAGCAGCTCACGAGGGAGAACCTACGAGCAGTACTTC.

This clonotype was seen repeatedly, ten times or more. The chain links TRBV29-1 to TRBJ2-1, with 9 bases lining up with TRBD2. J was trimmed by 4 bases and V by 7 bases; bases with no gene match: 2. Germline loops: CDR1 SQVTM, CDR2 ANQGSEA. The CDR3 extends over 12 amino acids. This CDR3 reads CSGLAAYNEQFF. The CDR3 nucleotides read TGCAGCGGACTAGCGGCTTACAATGAGCAGTTCTTC.

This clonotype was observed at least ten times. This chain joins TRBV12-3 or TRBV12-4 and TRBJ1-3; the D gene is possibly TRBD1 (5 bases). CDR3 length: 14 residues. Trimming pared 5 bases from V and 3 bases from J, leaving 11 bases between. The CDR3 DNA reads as TGTGCCAGCAGTCAGACAGTTTTTGGAAACACCATATATTTT. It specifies CASSQTVFGNTIYF.

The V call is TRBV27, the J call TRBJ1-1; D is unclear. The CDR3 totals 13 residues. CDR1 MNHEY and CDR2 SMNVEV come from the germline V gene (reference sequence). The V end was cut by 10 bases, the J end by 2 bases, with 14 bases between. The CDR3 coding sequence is TGTGCCACTCAACTACTGAGTAACACTGAAGCTTTCTTT. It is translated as CATQLLSNTEAFF.

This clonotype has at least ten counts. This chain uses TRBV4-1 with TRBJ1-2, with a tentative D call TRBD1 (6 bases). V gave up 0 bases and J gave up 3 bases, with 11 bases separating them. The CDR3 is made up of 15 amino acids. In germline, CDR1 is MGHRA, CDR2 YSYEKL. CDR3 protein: CASSQDTGLYYGYTF. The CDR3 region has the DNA TGCGCCAGCAGCCAAGATACAGGGTTATACTATGGCTACACCTTC.

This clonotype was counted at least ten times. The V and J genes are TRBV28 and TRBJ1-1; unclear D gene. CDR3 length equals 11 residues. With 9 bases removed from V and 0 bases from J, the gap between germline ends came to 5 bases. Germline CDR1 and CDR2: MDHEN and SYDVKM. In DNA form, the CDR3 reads TGTGCCAGTGCCATGAACACTGAAGCTTTCTTT. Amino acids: CASAMNTEAFF.

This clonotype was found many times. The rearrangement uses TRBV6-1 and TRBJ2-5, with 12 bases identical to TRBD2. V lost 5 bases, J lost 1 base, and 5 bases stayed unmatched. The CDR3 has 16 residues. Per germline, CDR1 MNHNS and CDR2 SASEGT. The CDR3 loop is CASSKLAGGRQETQYF. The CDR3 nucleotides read TGTGCCAGCAGTAAACTAGCGGGGGGCCGCCAAGAGACCCAGTACTTC.

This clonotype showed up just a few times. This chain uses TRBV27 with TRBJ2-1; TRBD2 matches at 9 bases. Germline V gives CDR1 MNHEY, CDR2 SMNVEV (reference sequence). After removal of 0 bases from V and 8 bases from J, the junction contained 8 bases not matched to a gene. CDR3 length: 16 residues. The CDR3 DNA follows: TGTGCCAGCAGTTTATCTTCAGCGGGAGGTACCCATGAGCAGTTCTTC. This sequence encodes CASSLSSAGGTHEQFF.

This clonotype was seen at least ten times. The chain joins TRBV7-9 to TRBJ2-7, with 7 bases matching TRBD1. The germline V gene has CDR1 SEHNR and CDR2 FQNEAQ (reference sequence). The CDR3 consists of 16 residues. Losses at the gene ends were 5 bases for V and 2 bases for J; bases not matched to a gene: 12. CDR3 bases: TGTGCCAGCAGCCCCACGTCGGGACAGACTACCTACGAGCAGTACTTC. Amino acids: CASSPTSGQTTYEQYF.

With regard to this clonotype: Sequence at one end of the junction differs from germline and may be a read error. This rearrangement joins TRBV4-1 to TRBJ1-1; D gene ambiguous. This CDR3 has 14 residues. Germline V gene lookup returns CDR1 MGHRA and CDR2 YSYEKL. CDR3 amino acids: CASGQFTMDTEAFF. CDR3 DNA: TGCGCCAGCGGCCAATTCACGATGGACACTGAAGCTTTCTTT.